One sample yielded the 3 T cell receptor beta chains listed below, sequenced in a study of blood T cell repertoires in COVID-19. Method: immunoSEQ multiplex PCR; TCRdb's copy keeps in-frame clones and lacks some. The table lists fewer than 120,000 clones, approximately 85% of them singletons. Sequenced material: peripheral blood. Receptors were obtained from a woman aged 55-75 years with acute or convalescent COVID-19.

The chain has TRBV5-1 and TRBJ2-7; TRBD1 matches 10 bases. The CDR3 extends over 15 amino acids. Trimming removed 6 bases from V and 4 bases from J; junction bases left unmatched: 10. The germline V gene encodes CDR1 SGHRS and CDR2 YFSETQ. The CDR3 DNA is TGCGCCAGCACTCCTAATCCGGGACAGGGGTACGAGCAGTACTTC. The encoded protein is CASTPNPGQGYEQYF.

This clone was counted a few times. V is TRBV7-9 and J is TRBJ2-3, with D uncertain. The CDR3 is made up of 14 amino acids. V was cut by 2 bases and J by 6 bases, with 12 bases left in between. The germline gives CDR1 SEHNR, CDR2 FQNEAQ (reference sequence). The CDR3, as DNA: TGTGCCAGCAGCTTAACCACCTCTCGGGATACGCAGTATTTT. Protein product: CASSLTTSRDTQYF.

V usage is TRBV4-3 and J usage is TRBJ2-7; 8 bases line up with TRBD2. CDR1 and CDR2 (germline): LGHNA, YSLEER. The V segment lost 1 base and the J segment 0 bases; nucleotides outside the gene matches: 5. CDR3 length: 16 amino acids. The CDR3 protein is CASSQVWRGASYEQYF. The CDR3 DNA reads TGCGCCAGCAGCCAAGTATGGCGGGGGGCCTCCTACGAGCAGTACTTC.